The rows below give T cell receptor beta chains drawn from one sample of a study of cytomegalovirus exposure and HLA in healthy donors. Clones were read by immunoSEQ multiplex PCR, and TCRdb kept only the in-frame ones, dropping some. The sample yields more than 80,000 clones, around 76% seen once. Sequencing was performed on PBMCs. The receptors were gathered from a woman aged 60-70 years in good health and CMV-seropositive. Each CDR3 is given with its conserved first and last residue. Fields, in order: clone size, D gene, V gene, J gene, CDR3 DNA, CDR3 protein. The D gene is left open where the match is weak. Not every row has a clone size; where given, it reads once, few, many or a size class.

>-|-|TRBV6-5|TRBJ2-7
TGTGCCAGCAGTTACCGGGTGAGCTACGAGCAGTACTTC
CASSYRVSYEQYF
>-|TRBD1|TRBV9|TRBJ2-6
TGTGCCAGCAGCGCGACAGGGAAGGCCTCTGGGGCCAACGTCCTGACTTTC
CASSATGKASGANVLTF
>-|TRBD2|TRBV28|TRBJ2-7
TGTGCCAGCAGTTTGGGCGGGAGTTCGTTCGAGCAGTACTTC
CASSLGGSSFEQYF
>-|TRBD2|TRBV29-1|TRBJ2-5
TGCAGCGGAACCCCGGGACTAGCGTTCCAAGAGACCCAGTACTTC
CSGTPGLAFQETQYF
>-|TRBD1|TRBV6-5|TRBJ1-4
TGTGCCAGCAGTAAAGACAGGGACCGAAAACTGTTTTTT
CASSKDRDRKLFF
>-|-|TRBV5-5|TRBJ2-2
TGTGCCAGCAGCTCCCACCCTACGCGCCGGACCGGGGAGCTGTTTTTT
CASSSHPTRRTGELFF
>-|-|TRBV6-1|TRBJ1-5
TGTGCCAGCAGGCACTATAGCAATCAGCCCCAGCATTTT
CASRHYSNQPQHF
>-|TRBD1|TRBV5-1|TRBJ2-7
TGCGCCAGCAGCTTCGGGACAGGGGGCCGGGAGCAGTACTTC
CASSFGTGGREQYF
>-|-|TRBV5-1|TRBJ2-3
TGCGCCAGCAGACGAGGGGATACGCAGTATTTT
CASRRGDTQYF
>once|TRBD1|TRBV18|TRBJ2-7
TGTGCCAGCTCACCCCGGGACAGCACCTACGAGCAGTACTTC
CASSPRDSTYEQYF
>-|-|TRBV5-1|TRBJ2-6
TGCGCCAGCAGCCCAGGCACCTCTGGGGCCAACGTCCTGACTTTC
CASSPGTSGANVLTF
>-|TRBD1|TRBV6-6|TRBJ1-5
TGTGCCAGCAGACTAGAGACAGGGGTAACTAGTCAGCCCCAGCATTTT
CASRLETGVTSQPQHF
>-|TRBD2|TRBV5-1|TRBJ2-1
TGCGCCAGCAGCTCGCGACTAGCGGGACGGAGCTCCTACAATGAGCAGTTCTTC
CASSSRLAGRSSYNEQFF
>few|-|TRBV6-1|TRBJ2-5
TGTGCCAGCAGTGAACAATGGACCCAGTACTTC
CASSEQWTQYF
>-|-|TRBV30|TRBJ1-4
TGTGCCTGGAGTAGAGAGGGGGGGCTGTCCGAAAAACTGTTTTTT
CAWSREGGLSEKLFF
>few|-|TRBV5-1|TRBJ2-5
TGCGCCAGCAGCTTGGCAGGGTTGGCGCAAGAGACCCAGTACTTC
CASSLAGLAQETQYF
>-|-|TRBV7-9|TRBJ2-7
TGTGCCAGCAGCTTAGGGGGGGGCGCCCGGTACTTC
CASSLGGGARYF
>once|-|TRBV19|TRBJ1-3
TGTGCCAGTAGTATCGGGATGGCGAGCTCTGGAAACACCATATATTTT
CASSIGMASSGNTIYF
>few|-|TRBV28|TRBJ2-6
TGTGCCAGCAGTTTGACAGGTGGGGCCAACGTCCTGACTTTC
CASSLTGGANVLTF
>few|TRBD2|TRBV7-9|TRBJ2-2
TGTGCCAGCAGCTCTAGCGGGAGCACCGGGGAGCTGTTTTTT
CASSSSGSTGELFF
>-|TRBD2|TRBV29-1|TRBJ2-7
TGCAGCGCCAAGACTAGCGGGACCTACGAGCAGTACTTC
CSAKTSGTYEQYF
>few|-|TRBV29-1|TRBJ2-1
TGCAGCGTTGAAGACGCAGGGATCTATGAGCAGTTCTTC
CSVEDAGIYEQFF
>-|-|TRBV5-1|TRBJ2-7
TGCGCCAGCAGCTTGGGGGTTTGGGGGGACCGTACCTACGAGCAGTACTTC
CASSLGVWGDRTYEQYF
>-|-|TRBV5-1|TRBJ2-7
TGCGCCAGCAGCTTGGAACTTTGGGGGCTGGGCTCCTACGAGCAGTACTTC
CASSLELWGLGSYEQYF
>-|TRBD2|TRBV30|TRBJ2-1
TGTGCCTGGAGTTCGGGACTAGCGGGAGGGCCGAAGTTCTTC
CAWSSGLAGGPKFF
>-|-|TRBV5-1|TRBJ2-1
TGCGCCAGCAGCTTTTCCCAGGGTGAGCAGTTCTTC
CASSFSQGEQFF
>-|TRBD2|TRBV30|TRBJ2-1
TGTGCCTGGAGGACTAGCGGTTACTACAATGAGCAGTTCTTC
CAWRTSGYYNEQFF
>few|-|TRBV6-5|TRBJ1-1
TGTGCCAGCAGTTACAGATTGGGGACGGGGGGGACTGAAGCTTTCTTT
CASSYRLGTGGTEAFF
>-|-|TRBV9|TRBJ2-2
TGTGCCAGCAGCGTACGGGACTTCAACACCGGGGAGCTGTTTTTT
CASSVRDFNTGELFF
>-|TRBD1|TRBV4-1|TRBJ2-6
TGCGCCAGCAGCCAAGAGACAGGGGCTGGGGCCAACGTCCTGACTTTC
CASSQETGAGANVLTF
>-|-|TRBV5-8|TRBJ2-1
TGTGCCAGCAGCTTTTCAGACAGGAGCTCCTACAATGAGCAGTTCTTC
CASSFSDRSSYNEQFF
>-|TRBD1|TRBV7-9|TRBJ2-7
TGTGCCAGCAGCTTATTAGGGGACAGGGATACTGAGCAGTACTTC
CASSLLGDRDTEQYF
>-|-|TRBV7-2|TRBJ1-2
TGTGCCAGCAGCTCTAGTTGGGGCGGTGGCTACACCTTC
CASSSSWGGGYTF
>-|-|TRBV10-3|TRBJ2-2
TGTGCCATCAGTGATTGGGGTGCGGGACTCAACACCGGGGAGCTGTTTTTT
CAISDWGAGLNTGELFF
>-|-|TRBV11-2|TRBJ1-1
TGTGCCAGCAGCCCCAGTCCGGGGAACACTGAAGCTTTCTTT
CASSPSPGNTEAFF
>-|TRBD2|TRBV18|TRBJ2-1
TGTGCCAGCTCACCACCAACTAGCGGGAGCGGTGAGCAGTTCTTC
CASSPPTSGSGEQFF
>-|TRBD2|TRBV18|TRBJ2-1
TGTGCCAGCTCACCACCTAAAGCGGGAGGTTCCTACAATGAGCAGTTCTTC
CASSPPKAGGSYNEQFF
>-|-|TRBV6-6|TRBJ1-1
TGTGCCAGCACCCCCAAACGGTTGAACACTGAAGCTTTCTTT
CASTPKRLNTEAFF
>-|-|TRBV18|TRBJ1-1
TGTGCCAGCTCACCAGCCGGGCCGGGGGAAGCTTTCTTT
CASSPAGPGEAFF
>-|TRBD1|TRBV7-9|TRBJ1-1
TGTGCCAGCAGCCCCTCCGGCAGGGGGGCTGAAGCTTTCTTT
CASSPSGRGAEAFF
>-|-|TRBV7-9|TRBJ2-1
TGTGCCAGCAGCTTAGTCGATGAGCAGTTCTTC
CASSLVDEQFF
>-|-|TRBV5-1|TRBJ1-4
TGCGCCACCACTGCCGGGTCCCCGGGAGAAAAACTGTTTTTT
CATTAGSPGEKLFF
>-|-|TRBV15|TRBJ1-5
TGTGCCACCAGCAGAGATCTAGGCCGCAGCAATCAGCCCCAGCATTTT
CATSRDLGRSNQPQHF
>-|TRBD1|TRBV2|TRBJ1-5
TGTGCCAGCAGTGGACAGGGCTTGAACAATCAGCCCCAGCATTTT
CASSGQGLNNQPQHF
>-|-|TRBV5-1|TRBJ1-6
TGCGCCAGCAGCTTGGGAGCTAATTCACCCCTCCACTTT
CASSLGANSPLHF
>few|-|TRBV2|TRBJ1-2
TGTGCCAGCTCCCCCGGGGTTGATTCTGGCTACACCTTC
CASSPGVDSGYTF
>-|TRBD1|TRBV19|TRBJ2-2
TGTGCCAGCCACAAAACCGGGACAGGGGTAACCGGGGAGCTGTTTTTT
CASHKTGTGVTGELFF
>-|-|TRBV7-2|TRBJ1-2
TGTGCCAGCAGCTATCTAAGACCTAGGGGAAGGGATGGCTACACCTTC
CASSYLRPRGRDGYTF
>once|-|TRBV7-9|TRBJ2-7
TGTTCCAGCAGCCTAGGAAGACATGGGGCGCAGGTGCAGTACTTC
CSSSLGRHGAQVQYF
>-|TRBD2|TRBV27|TRBJ2-7
TGTGCCAGCAGTCGCGGGGGGGGCGGGAGGGCCCGCTACGAGCAGTACTTC
CASSRGGGGRARYEQYF
>-|-|TRBV6-1|TRBJ2-1
TGTGCCAGCAGTGAAGCAAGAGGACGGACTTCCTACAATGAGCAGTTCTTC
CASSEARGRTSYNEQFF
>many|-|TRBV5-1|TRBJ1-1
TGCGCCAGCAGCCCGGGACACCAGAACACTGAAGCTTTCTTT
CASSPGHQNTEAFF
>-|-|TRBV9|TRBJ2-3
TGTGCCAGCAGCGCACTAGGAACAGATACGCAGTATTTT
CASSALGTDTQYF
>-|-|TRBV28|TRBJ2-1
TGTGTCGTAAGGGGGTCCCTTGGTCATGAGCAGTTCTTC
CVVRGSLGHEQFF
>-|-|TRBV6-5|TRBJ2-2
TGTGCCAGCACCCCAATGCAGGGGCGCGGGGAGCTGTTTTTT
CASTPMQGRGELFF
>-|TRBD1|TRBV4-1|TRBJ2-3
TGCGCCAGCAGCCCCGGGACAGGGGGTACAGATACGCAGTATTTT
CASSPGTGGTDTQYF
>-|TRBD1|TRBV6-5|TRBJ2-1
TGTGCCAGCAGTTCTTGGGACAGGAGCTCCTACAATGAGCAGTTCTTC
CASSSWDRSSYNEQFF
>-|-|TRBV5-6|TRBJ1-2
TGTGCCAGCAGCCCTAAGCTCGGGGACTATGGCTACACCTTC
CASSPKLGDYGYTF
>-|TRBD1|TRBV6-5|TRBJ2-2
TGTGCCAGTCGCACTCCCGGGACAGGGGCCGGGGAGCTGTTTTTT
CASRTPGTGAGELFF